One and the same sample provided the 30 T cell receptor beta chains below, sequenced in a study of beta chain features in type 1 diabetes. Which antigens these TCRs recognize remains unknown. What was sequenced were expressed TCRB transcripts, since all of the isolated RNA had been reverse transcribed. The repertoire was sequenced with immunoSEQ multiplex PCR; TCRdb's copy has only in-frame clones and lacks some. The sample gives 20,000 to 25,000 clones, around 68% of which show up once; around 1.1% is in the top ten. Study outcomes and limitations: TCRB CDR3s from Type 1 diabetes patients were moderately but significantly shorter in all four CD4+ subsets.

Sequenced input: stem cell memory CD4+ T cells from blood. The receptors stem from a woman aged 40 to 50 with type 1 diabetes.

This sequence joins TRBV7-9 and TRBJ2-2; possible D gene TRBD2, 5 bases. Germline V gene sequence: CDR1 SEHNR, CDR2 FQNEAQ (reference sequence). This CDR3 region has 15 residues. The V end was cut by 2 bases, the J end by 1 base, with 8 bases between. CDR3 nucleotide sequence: TGTGCCAGCAGCTTACCGGGAATGAACACCGGGGAGCTGTTTTTT. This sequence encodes CASSLPGMNTGELFF.

The CDR3: CASIPDRASSYEQYF. The CDR3 DNA is TGTGCCAGCATTCCCGACAGGGCCAGCTCCTACGAGCAGTACTTC. This chain uses TRBV6-6 with TRBJ2-7; 7 bases align to TRBD1. CDR3 length equals 15 residues. V trimming: 7 bases; J trimming: 0 bases; junction bases outside the gene matches: 9. Germline CDR1 reads MNHNY; CDR2 reads SVGAGI (reference sequence).

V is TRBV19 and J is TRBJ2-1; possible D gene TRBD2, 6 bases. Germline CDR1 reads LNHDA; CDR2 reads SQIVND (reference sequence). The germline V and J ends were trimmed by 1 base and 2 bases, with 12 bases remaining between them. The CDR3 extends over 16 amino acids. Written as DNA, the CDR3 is TGTGCCAGTAGTATAGGCGGGGACCTGACCTACAATGAGCAGTTCTTC. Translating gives CASSIGGDLTYNEQFF.

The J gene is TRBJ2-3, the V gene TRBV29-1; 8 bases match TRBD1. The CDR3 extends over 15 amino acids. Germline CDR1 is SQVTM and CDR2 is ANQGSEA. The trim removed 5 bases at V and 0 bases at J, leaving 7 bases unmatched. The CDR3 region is CSVLRGTGSTDTQYF. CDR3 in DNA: TGCAGCGTTCTCCGCGGGACAGGAAGCACAGATACGCAGTATTTT.

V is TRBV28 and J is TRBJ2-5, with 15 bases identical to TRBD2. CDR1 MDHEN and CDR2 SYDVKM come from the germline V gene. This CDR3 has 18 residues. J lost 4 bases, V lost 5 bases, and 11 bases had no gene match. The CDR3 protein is CASSRLEGLAGGGETQYF. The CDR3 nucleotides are TGTGCCAGCAGTCGACTGGAGGGACTAGCGGGAGGTGGAGAGACCCAGTACTTC.

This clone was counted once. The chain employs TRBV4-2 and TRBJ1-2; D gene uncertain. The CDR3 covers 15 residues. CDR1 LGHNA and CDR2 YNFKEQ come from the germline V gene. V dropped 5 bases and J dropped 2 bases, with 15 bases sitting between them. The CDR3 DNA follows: TGTGCCAGCAGCTGGTCGGGGATCGGGAACTATGGCTACACCTTC. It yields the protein CASSWSGIGNYGYTF.

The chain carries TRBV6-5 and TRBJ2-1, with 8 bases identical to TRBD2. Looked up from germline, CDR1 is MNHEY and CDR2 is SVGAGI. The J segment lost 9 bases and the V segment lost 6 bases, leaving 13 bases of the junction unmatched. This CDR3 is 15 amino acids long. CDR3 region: CASRNSGEGRGEQFF. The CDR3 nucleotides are TGTGCCAGCAGGAATAGCGGGGAGGGGCGAGGTGAGCAGTTCTTC.

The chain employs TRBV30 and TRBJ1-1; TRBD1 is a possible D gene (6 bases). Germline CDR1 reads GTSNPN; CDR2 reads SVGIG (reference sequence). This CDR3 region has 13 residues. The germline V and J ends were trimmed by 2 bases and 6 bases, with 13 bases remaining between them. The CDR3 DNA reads TGTGCCTGGAGTAGGGAGGGGGGGGCTGAAGCTTTCTTT. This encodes CAWSREGGAEAFF. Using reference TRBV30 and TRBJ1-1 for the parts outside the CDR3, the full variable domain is SQTIHQWPATLVQPVGSPLSLECTVEGTSNPNLYWYRQAAGRGLQLLFYSVGIGQISSEVPQNLSASRPQDRQFILSSKKLLLSDSGFYLCAWSREGGAEAFFGQGTRLTVV.

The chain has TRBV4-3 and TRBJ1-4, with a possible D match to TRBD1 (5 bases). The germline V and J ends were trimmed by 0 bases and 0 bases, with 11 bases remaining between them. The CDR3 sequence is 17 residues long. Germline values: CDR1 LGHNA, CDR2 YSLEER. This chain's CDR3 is CASSQDPGGPTNEKLFF. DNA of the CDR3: TGCGCCAGCAGCCAAGATCCGGGGGGTCCAACTAATGAAAAACTGTTTTTT.

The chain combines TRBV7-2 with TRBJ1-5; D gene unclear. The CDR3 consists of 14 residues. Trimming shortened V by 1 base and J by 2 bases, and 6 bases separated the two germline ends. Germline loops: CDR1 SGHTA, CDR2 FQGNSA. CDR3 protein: CASSLESGNQPQHF. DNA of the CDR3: TGTGCCAGCAGCTTAGAGAGTGGCAATCAGCCCCAGCATTTT.

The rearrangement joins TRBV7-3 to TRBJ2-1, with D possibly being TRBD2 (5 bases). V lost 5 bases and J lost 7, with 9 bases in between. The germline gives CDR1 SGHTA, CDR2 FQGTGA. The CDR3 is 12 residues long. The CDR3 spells CASSPGVNEQFF. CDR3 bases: TGTGCCAGCAGCCCCGGGGTAAATGAGCAGTTCTTC. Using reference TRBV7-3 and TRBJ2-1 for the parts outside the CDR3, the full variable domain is GAGVSQTPSNKVTEKGKYVELRCDPISGHTALYWYRQSLGQGPEFLIYFQGTGAADDSGLPNDRFFAVRPEGSVSTLKIQRTERGDSAVYLCASSPGVNEQFFGPGTRLTVL.

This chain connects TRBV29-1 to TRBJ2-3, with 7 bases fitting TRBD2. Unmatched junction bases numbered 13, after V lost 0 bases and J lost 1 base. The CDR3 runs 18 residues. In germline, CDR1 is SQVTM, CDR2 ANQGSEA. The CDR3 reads CSVEDASWWEGRTDTQYF. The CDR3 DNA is TGCAGCGTTGAAGATGCTAGCTGGTGGGAGGGCCGCACAGATACGCAGTATTTT.

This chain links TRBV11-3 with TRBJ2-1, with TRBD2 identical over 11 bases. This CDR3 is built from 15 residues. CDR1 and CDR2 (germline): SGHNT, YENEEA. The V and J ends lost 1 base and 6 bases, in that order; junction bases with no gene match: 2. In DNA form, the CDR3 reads TGTGCCAGCAGCTTAGCTAGCGGGAGGCCCAATGAGCAGTTCTTC. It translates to CASSLASGRPNEQFF.

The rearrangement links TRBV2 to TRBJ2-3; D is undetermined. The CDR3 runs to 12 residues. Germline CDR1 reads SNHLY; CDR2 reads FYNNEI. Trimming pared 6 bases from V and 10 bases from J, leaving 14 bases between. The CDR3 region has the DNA TGTGCCAGCAGCCGACAATCGGCAGCGCAGTATTTT. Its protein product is CASSRQSAAQYF.

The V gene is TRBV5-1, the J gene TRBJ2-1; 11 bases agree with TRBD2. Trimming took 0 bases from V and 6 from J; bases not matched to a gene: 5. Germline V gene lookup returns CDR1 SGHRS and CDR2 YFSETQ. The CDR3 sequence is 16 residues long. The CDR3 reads CASSLAASGRFNEQFF. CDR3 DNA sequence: TGCGCCAGCAGCTTGGCGGCTAGCGGGAGGTTCAATGAGCAGTTCTTC.

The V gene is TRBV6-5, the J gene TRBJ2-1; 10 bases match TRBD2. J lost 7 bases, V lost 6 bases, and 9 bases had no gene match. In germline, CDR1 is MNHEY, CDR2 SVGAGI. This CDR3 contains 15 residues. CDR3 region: CASRQPGLAYNEQFF. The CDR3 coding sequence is TGTGCCAGCAGACAACCGGGACTAGCGTATAATGAGCAGTTCTTC.

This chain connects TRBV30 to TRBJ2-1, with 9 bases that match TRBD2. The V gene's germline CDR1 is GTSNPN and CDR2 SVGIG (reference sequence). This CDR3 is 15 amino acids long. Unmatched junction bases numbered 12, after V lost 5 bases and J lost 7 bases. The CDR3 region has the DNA TGTGCCTGGGCCCGGCGGGAGGGCCTGGGAAATGAGCAGTTCTTC. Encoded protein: CAWARREGLGNEQFF.

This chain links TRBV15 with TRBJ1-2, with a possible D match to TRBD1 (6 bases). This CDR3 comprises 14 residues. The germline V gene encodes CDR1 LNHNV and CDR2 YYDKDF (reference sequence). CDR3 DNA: TGTGCGAGCCGAACAGGGCTAGGGGACGGTGGCTACACCTTC. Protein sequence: CASRTGLGDGGYTF.

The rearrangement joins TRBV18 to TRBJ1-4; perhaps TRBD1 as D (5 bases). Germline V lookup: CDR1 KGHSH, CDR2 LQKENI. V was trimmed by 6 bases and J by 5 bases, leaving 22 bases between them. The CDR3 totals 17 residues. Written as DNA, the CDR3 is TGTGCCAGCTCTCTCAGGGATTCCTTCCCCGAAAATGAAAAACTGTTTTTT. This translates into CASSLRDSFPENEKLFF.

DNA of the CDR3: TGCAGTGCTTGGAGAGATGAAAAACTGTTTTTT. Its protein product is CSAWRDEKLFF. This chain links TRBV20-1 with TRBJ1-4; D gene ambiguous. This CDR3 has 11 residues. Trimming took 5 bases from V and 6 from J, leaving 7 bases between them. Germline-derived CDR1 and CDR2 are DFQATT and SNEGSKA (reference sequence).

CDR3 nucleotide sequence: TGTGCCAGTAGTACCTCTTCGGACAGGGATTACGAGCAGTACTTC. As protein: CASSTSSDRDYEQYF. V is TRBV19 and J is TRBJ2-7; 8 nucleotides line up with TRBD1. The germline CDR1 and CDR2 sequences are LNHDA and SQIVND (reference sequence). V shed 4 bases, J shed 4 bases, and the junction held 9 bases outside the gene matches. The CDR3 sequence is 15 residues long. The complete variable domain, with remaining parts taken from reference TRBV19 and TRBJ2-7, reads DGGITQSPKYLFRKEGQNVTLSCEQNLNHDAMYWYRQDPGQGLRLIYYSQIVNDFQKGDIAEGYSVSREKKESFPLTVTSAQKNPTAFYLCASSTSSDRDYEQYFGPGTRLTVT.

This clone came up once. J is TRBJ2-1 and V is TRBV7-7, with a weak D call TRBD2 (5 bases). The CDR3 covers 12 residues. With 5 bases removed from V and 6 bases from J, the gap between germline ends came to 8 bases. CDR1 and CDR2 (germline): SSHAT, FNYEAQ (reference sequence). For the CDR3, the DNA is TGTGCCAGCAGCGCCGGAGGCAATGAGCAGTTCTTC. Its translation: CASSAGGNEQFF.

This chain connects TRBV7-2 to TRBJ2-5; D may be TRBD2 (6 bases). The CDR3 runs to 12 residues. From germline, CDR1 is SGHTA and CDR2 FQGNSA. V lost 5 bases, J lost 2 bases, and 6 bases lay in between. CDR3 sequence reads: CASSREQETQYF. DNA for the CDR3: TGTGCCAGCAGCCGGGAGCAAGAGACCCAGTACTTC.

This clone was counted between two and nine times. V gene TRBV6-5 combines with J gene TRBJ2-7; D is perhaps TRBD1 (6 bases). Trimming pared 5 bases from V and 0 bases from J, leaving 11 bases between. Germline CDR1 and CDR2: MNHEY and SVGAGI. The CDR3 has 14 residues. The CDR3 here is CASSPRDNSYEQYF. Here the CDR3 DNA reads TGTGCCAGCAGTCCCCGGGACAACTCCTACGAGCAGTACTTC.

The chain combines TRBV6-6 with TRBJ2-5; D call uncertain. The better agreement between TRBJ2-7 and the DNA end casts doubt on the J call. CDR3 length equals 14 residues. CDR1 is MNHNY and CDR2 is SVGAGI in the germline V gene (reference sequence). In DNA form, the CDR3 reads TGTGCCAGCAGTTACTCGTCGTCCTCCTACGAGCAGTACTTC. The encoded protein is CASSYSSSSYEQYF.

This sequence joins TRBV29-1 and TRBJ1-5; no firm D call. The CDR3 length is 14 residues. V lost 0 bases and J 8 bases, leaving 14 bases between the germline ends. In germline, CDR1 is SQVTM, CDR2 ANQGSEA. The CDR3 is CSVEDHGPAEPQHF. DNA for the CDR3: TGCAGCGTTGAAGATCACGGGCCAGCGGAGCCCCAGCATTTT.

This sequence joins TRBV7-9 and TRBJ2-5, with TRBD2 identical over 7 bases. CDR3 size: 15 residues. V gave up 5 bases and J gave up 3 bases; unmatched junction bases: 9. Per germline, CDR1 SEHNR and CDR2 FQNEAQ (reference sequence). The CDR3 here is CASSPVGLIKETQYF. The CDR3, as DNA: TGTGCCAGCAGCCCGGTGGGACTAATTAAAGAGACCCAGTACTTC.

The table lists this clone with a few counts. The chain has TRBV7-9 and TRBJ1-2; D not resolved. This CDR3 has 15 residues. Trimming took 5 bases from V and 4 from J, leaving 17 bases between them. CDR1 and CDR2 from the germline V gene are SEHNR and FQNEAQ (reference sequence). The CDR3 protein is CASSPRGRAGYGYTF. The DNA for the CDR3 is TGTGCCAGCAGCCCCCGGGGAAGGGCGGGCTATGGCTACACCTTC.

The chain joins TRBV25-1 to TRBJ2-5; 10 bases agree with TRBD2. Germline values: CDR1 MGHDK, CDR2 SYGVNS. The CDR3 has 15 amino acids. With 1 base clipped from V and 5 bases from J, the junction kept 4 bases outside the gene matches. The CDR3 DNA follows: TGTGCCAGCAGTGAATGGAGCGGGAGGGGGGAGACCCAGTACTTC. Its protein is CASSEWSGRGETQYF.

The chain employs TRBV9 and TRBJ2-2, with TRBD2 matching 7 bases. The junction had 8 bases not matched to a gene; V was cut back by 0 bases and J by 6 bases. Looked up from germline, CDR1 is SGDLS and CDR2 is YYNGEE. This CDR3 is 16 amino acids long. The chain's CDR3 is CASSVGGGRKAGELFF. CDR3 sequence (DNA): TGTGCCAGCAGCGTAGGGGGGGGACGAAAGGCCGGGGAGCTGTTTTTT.